This T cell receptor beta chain was observed in a study of T cells after yellow fever vaccination. Study information: With SMART-Seq v4 Ultra Low Input, the fractions containing low cell numbers were prepared.

Germline trimming cut 0 bases from V and 3 bases from J; bases unmatched to any gene: 10. Per germline, CDR1 DFQATT and CDR2 SNEGSKA (reference sequence). The length of the CDR3 is 16 residues. The 5'RACE template-switching step produced TCR cDNA and added a universal primer site and UMIs. One entry per CDR3 protein, called by TCRdb with MiXCR from the 5' RACE reads. The sample lists some 560,000 distinct CDR3 sequences, under 25% seen once, with 14% in the top ten. Whole-study findings and limits: Most primary-vaccination clones reappeared after the booster (just under 98% CD4, 88% CD8).

This clonotype was seen more than once but under ten times. What it recognizes is unknown. The origin of this receptor is a young man who received the YFV17D yellow fever vaccine. The rearrangement uses TRBV20-1 and TRBJ1-1; TRBD1 matches at 7 bases. The source material was PBMCs, sampled 15 days after the yellow fever booster vaccination. The DNA of the CDR3 is TGCAGTGCTAGAGATTTCCACAGGGGTACGGACACTGAAGCTTTCTTT. Protein: CSARDFHRGTDTEAFF.